This passage covers 27 T cell receptor beta chains from one sample sequenced in a study of blood T cell repertoires in COVID-19. Method: immunoSEQ multiplex PCR; TCRdb's copy keeps in-frame clones and lacks some. The sample has around 100,000 clones; 80% to 90% are singletons. Sample: peripheral blood. All receptors come from a man older than 75 with acute or convalescent COVID-19.

This sequence joins TRBV3-1 (or the pseudogene TRBV3-2) and TRBJ1-1; perhaps TRBD1 as D (5 bases). This CDR3 is 17 amino acids long. The V gene's germline CDR1 is LGHDT and CDR2 YNNKEL (reference sequence). V lost 1 base to trimming and J lost 0 bases, with 15 bases between them. The CDR3 loop reads CASSQGFVQGMNTEAFF. The CDR3 DNA follows: TGTGCCAGCAGCCAAGGGTTTGTGCAGGGAATGAACACTGAAGCTTTCTTT.

This chain links TRBV7-9 with TRBJ1-2; perhaps TRBD1 as D (5 bases). The CDR3 has 14 residues. The V end was cut by 0 bases, the J end by 5 bases, with 10 bases between. The germline V gene encodes CDR1 SEHNR and CDR2 FQNEAQ (reference sequence). The CDR3 DNA reads TGTGCCAGCAGCTTAGCGACGGGGGTTTATGGCTACACCTTC. Amino acids: CASSLATGVYGYTF. Variable domain in full (rest from reference TRBV7-9 and TRBJ1-2): DTGVSQNPRHKITKRGQNVTFRCDPISEHNRLYWYRQTLGQGPEFLTYFQNEAQLEKSRLLSDRFSAERPKGSFSTLEIQRTEQGDSAMYLCASSLATGVYGYTFGSGTRLTVV.

The rearrangement joins TRBV3-1 (or the pseudogene TRBV3-2) to TRBJ2-1; TRBD2 might be the D (7 bases). Germline CDR1 is LGHDT and CDR2 is YNNKEL (reference sequence). V lost 3 bases, J lost 7 bases, and 16 bases lay in between. This CDR3 region has 15 residues. CDR3 sequence (DNA): TGTGCCAGCAGCCAGAGGGGGGGGACGAAAAATGAGCAGTTCTTC. As protein: CASSQRGGTKNEQFF.

The gene calls are TRBV7-2 and TRBJ2-6, with a possible D match to TRBD2 (5 bases). The CDR3 is made up of 14 amino acids. Germline loops: CDR1 SGHTA, CDR2 FQGNSA. The V and J ends lost 8 bases and 0 bases respectively, with 8 bases between them. In nucleotides, the CDR3 is TGTGCCAGCCAAGGAGGCTCTGGGGCCAACGTCCTGACTTTC. Its protein product is CASQGGSGANVLTF.

V gene TRBV25-1 combines with J gene TRBJ2-7, with 9 bases matching TRBD2. The germline CDR1 and CDR2 sequences are MGHDK and SYGVNS. CDR3 length equals 12 residues. With 7 bases clipped from V and 7 bases from J, the junction kept 5 bases outside the gene matches. The CDR3 reads CASTAGGGEQYF. CDR3 bases: TGTGCCAGCACCGCGGGAGGGGGGGAGCAGTACTTC.

The chain employs TRBV5-1 and TRBJ1-1; D possibly corresponds to TRBD1 (6 bases). The germline V gene encodes CDR1 SGHRS and CDR2 YFSETQ. Deletions cut 0 bases from V and 6 bases from J, with 15 bases between. The CDR3 contains 15 residues. DNA of the CDR3: TGCGCCAGCAGCTTGGGTGCAGGGGCAGGCGCTGAAGCTTTCTTT. As protein: CASSLGAGAGAEAFF.

The chain combines TRBV6-6 with TRBJ2-5, with D unclear. The CDR3 extends over 13 amino acids. V lost 0 bases to trimming and J lost 5 bases, with 7 bases between them. The germline V gene has CDR1 MNHNY and CDR2 SVGAGI (reference sequence). The CDR3 spells CASSYSIAETQYF. The CDR3 nucleotides read TGTGCCAGCAGTTACTCGATTGCGGAGACCCAGTACTTC.

Written as DNA, the CDR3 is TGTGCTTCGACAGGGTCGACCGCCTACGAGCAGTACTTC. Translating gives CASTGSTAYEQYF. The chain recombines TRBV6-5 with TRBJ2-7; TRBD1 matches at 7 bases. The CDR3 loop spans 13 amino acids. Germline-derived CDR1 and CDR2 are MNHEY and SVGAGI.

V usage is TRBV7-3 and J usage is TRBJ2-1, with 11 bases aligning to TRBD1. The germline V gene encodes CDR1 SGHTA and CDR2 FQGTGA. The CDR3 is made up of 15 amino acids. V was clipped by 5 bases and J by 6 bases; unmatched bases: 6. The DNA for the CDR3 is TGTGCCAGCAGCCTAGCCGGGACAGGGGGCAATGAGCAGTTCTTC. Protein product: CASSLAGTGGNEQFF.

The V and J genes are TRBV11-2 and TRBJ2-5, with D possibly being TRBD1 (6 bases). This CDR3 spans 14 amino acids. Germline CDR1 reads SGHAT; CDR2 reads FQNNGV. V lost 5 bases to trimming and J lost 0 bases, with 10 bases between them. The CDR3 here is CASSPTGNQETQYF. The CDR3 coding sequence is TGTGCCAGCAGCCCAACAGGGAACCAAGAGACCCAGTACTTC.

This clone was seen a single time. The chain is built from TRBV2 and TRBJ1-2; D gene unclear. Trimming cost V 2 bases and J 7 bases, with 8 bases left between them. The CDR3 totals 12 residues. Germline CDR1 SNHLY, CDR2 FYNNEI. As DNA, the CDR3 is TGTGCCAGCAGTGAAAGTCTGGCTGGCTACACCTTC. This sequence encodes CASSESLAGYTF.

This chain joins TRBV6-4 and TRBJ1-6; D unresolved. V dropped 4 bases and J dropped 7 bases, with 11 bases sitting between them. Germline CDR1 and CDR2: MRHNA and SNTAGT. The CDR3 is made up of 14 amino acids. The CDR3 reads CASSVDGGNSPLHF. CDR3 coding DNA: TGTGCCAGCAGTGTAGACGGAGGGAATTCACCCCTCCACTTT.

This rearrangement joins TRBV6-1 to TRBJ1-4, with D possibly being TRBD1 (5 bases). Germline V gene data show CDR1 as MNHNS and CDR2 as SASEGT. The CDR3 has 16 amino acids. The V and J ends lost 1 base and 8 bases respectively, with 17 bases between them. This CDR3 is CASSEVNGGGWEKLFF. The CDR3 DNA follows: TGTGCCAGCAGTGAAGTTAACGGGGGTGGTTGGGAAAAACTGTTTTTT.

The J gene is TRBJ2-5, the V gene TRBV6-4; 13 bases agree with TRBD2. CDR1 and CDR2 (germline): MRHNA, SNTAGT. The CDR3 has 18 residues. After removal of 2 bases from V and 3 bases from J, the junction contained 9 bases not matched to a gene. CDR3 amino acids: CASSDPLELAGGKETQYF. The CDR3 nucleotides are TGTGCCAGCAGTGACCCCTTGGAACTAGCGGGAGGGAAAGAGACCCAGTACTTC.

The J gene is TRBJ1-1, the V gene TRBV5-1, with 8 positions matching TRBD1. V lost 3 bases to trimming and J lost 2 bases; unmatched junction nucleotides: 3. The CDR3 runs to 14 residues. In germline, CDR1 is SGHRS, CDR2 YFSETQ. The CDR3 DNA reads as TGCGCCAGCAGCTCAGGGGGCGGAAACACTGAAGCTTTCTTT. Translating it yields CASSSGGGNTEAFF.

The chain is built from TRBV5-1 and TRBJ1-2; D ambiguous. V was shortened by 4 bases and J by 2 bases, with 15 bases between the two germline ends. This CDR3 has 15 amino acids. Germline CDR1 reads SGHRS; CDR2 reads YFSETQ. Written as DNA, the CDR3 is TGCGCCAGCAGCCCATTCGGGTCCGGGAACTATGGCTACACCTTC. Protein: CASSPFGSGNYGYTF.

The chain has TRBV28 and TRBJ1-1; 12 nucleotides match TRBD1. This CDR3 comprises 16 residues. The junction had 2 bases not matched to a gene; V was cut back by 3 bases and J by 0 bases. Germline V gene sequence: CDR1 MDHEN, CDR2 SYDVKM. In DNA, the CDR3 is TGTGCCAGCAGTTTGGGGACAGGGGGCTTGAACACTGAAGCTTTCTTT. Translation gives CASSLGTGGLNTEAFF.

The chain carries TRBV27 and TRBJ2-5; 10 bases are a match to TRBD2. This CDR3 spans 19 amino acids. Losses at the gene ends were 4 bases for V and 5 bases for J; bases not matched to a gene: 19. The germline CDR1 and CDR2 sequences are MNHEY and SMNVEV (reference sequence). In nucleotides, the CDR3 is TGTGCCAGCAGTTCGACGACCCGAGGGGCAGCGGGAGGGCCGGAGACCCAGTACTTC. It yields the protein CASSSTTRGAAGGPETQYF.

The rearrangement uses TRBV11-2 and TRBJ2-3; D gene unclear. CDR3 length equals 11 residues. Trimming removed 5 bases from V and 3 bases from J, with 3 bases in between. Germline CDR1 reads SGHAT; CDR2 reads FQNNGV. CDR3 sequence reads: CASSRTDTQYF. In DNA form, the CDR3 reads TGTGCCAGCAGCCGGACAGATACGCAGTATTTT.

This clone has a handful of counts. The chain links TRBV9 to TRBJ2-7; 8 bases are shared with TRBD2. Germline lookup yields CDR1 SGDLS and CDR2 YYNGEE. This CDR3 has 15 amino acids. The trim removed 4 bases at V and 5 bases at J, leaving 11 bases unmatched. The CDR3 loop is CASSLTGGLGDEQYF. DNA for the CDR3: TGTGCCAGCAGCCTTACGGGAGGGCTCGGGGACGAGCAGTACTTC.

The chain combines TRBV29-1 with TRBJ2-1; TRBD1 aligns across 7 bases. After removal of 4 bases from V and 7 bases from J, the junction contained 4 bases not matched to a gene. Germline values: CDR1 SQVTM, CDR2 ANQGSEA. CDR3 length: 12 residues. This chain's CDR3 is CSVVLRGNEQFF. For the CDR3, the DNA is TGCAGCGTTGTCCTCAGGGGGAATGAGCAGTTCTTC.

This chain uses TRBV29-1 with TRBJ1-2; D gene uncertain. The CDR3 has 13 amino acids. The V end lost 6 bases, the J end lost 6 bases, and 17 bases lay between the germline ends. The germline CDR1 and CDR2 sequences are SQVTM and ANQGSEA. The CDR3 DNA sequence: TGCAGCGTGTCCGCGCGGCCATTCGATGGCTACACCTTC. Its protein product is CSVSARPFDGYTF. Drawing the rest from reference TRBV29-1 and TRBJ1-2, the complete variable domain is SAVISQKPSRDICQRGTSLTIQCQVDSQVTMMFWYRQQPGQSLTLIATANQGSEATYESGFVIDKFPISRPNLTFSTLTVSNMSPEDSSIYLCSVSARPFDGYTFGSGTRLTVV.

The chain combines TRBV10-2 with TRBJ2-7; D possibly corresponds to TRBD1 (5 bases). V lost 3 bases and J 2 bases, leaving 8 bases between the germline ends. CDR1 is WSHSY, CDR2 SAAADI, per germline. The CDR3 sequence is 13 residues long. For the CDR3, the DNA is TGCGCCAGCAGTGAATGGGGCACCTACGAGCAGTACTTC. This sequence encodes CASSEWGTYEQYF.

The rearrangement links TRBV6-6 to TRBJ2-7; D may be TRBD1 (6 bases). The CDR3 totals 15 residues. Trimming took off 0 bases at V and 1 base at J, with 10 bases between the two ends. Germline V lookup: CDR1 MNHNY, CDR2 SVGAGI (reference sequence). The CDR3 loop is CASSYSTGRSYEQYF. The CDR3, as DNA: TGTGCCAGCAGTTACTCGACAGGCAGATCCTACGAGCAGTACTTC.

This chain joins TRBV18 and TRBJ1-4; weak D call: TRBD1 (6 bases). Trimming shortened V by 2 bases and J by 5 bases, and 6 bases separated the two germline ends. The length of the CDR3 is 13 residues. The V gene's germline CDR1 is KGHSH and CDR2 LQKENI. Here the CDR3 reads CASSPGGNEKLFF. As DNA, the CDR3 is TGTGCCAGCTCACCAGGGGGCAATGAAAAACTGTTTTTT.

The chain joins TRBV2 to TRBJ1-5, with D perhaps TRBD1 (6 bases). The CDR3 covers 16 residues. Trimming removed 3 bases from V and 4 bases from J, with 16 bases in between. Germline CDR1 reads SNHLY; CDR2 reads FYNNEI. The CDR3 coding sequence is TGTGCCAGCAGTGAGTTTTCAGGGGTTTTAAATCAGCCCCAGCATTTT. Translation: CASSEFSGVLNQPQHF.

The chain uses TRBV5-1 and TRBJ1-2; tentatively, D is TRBD1 (6 bases). V gave up 3 bases and J gave up 2 bases, with 8 bases separating them. Germline assignment: CDR1 SGHRS and CDR2 YFSETQ. The CDR3 is made up of 13 amino acids. Here the CDR3 DNA reads TGCGCCAGCAGCTGGGACAACAACTATGGCTACACCTTC. Its translation: CASSWDNNYGYTF.